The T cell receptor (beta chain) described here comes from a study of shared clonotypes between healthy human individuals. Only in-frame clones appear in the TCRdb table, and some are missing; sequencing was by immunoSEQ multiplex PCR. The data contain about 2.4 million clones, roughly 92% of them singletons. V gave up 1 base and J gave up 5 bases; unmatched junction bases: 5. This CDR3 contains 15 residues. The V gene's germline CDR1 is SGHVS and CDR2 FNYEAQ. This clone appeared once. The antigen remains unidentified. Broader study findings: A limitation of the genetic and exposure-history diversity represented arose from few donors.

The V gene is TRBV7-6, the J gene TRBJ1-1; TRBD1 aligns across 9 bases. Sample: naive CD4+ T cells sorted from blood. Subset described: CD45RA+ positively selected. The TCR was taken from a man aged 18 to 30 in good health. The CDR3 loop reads CASSLGLQGATEAFF. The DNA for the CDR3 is TGTGCCAGCAGCTTAGGTCTACAGGGGGCAACTGAAGCTTTCTTT.